These 21 T cell receptor beta chains share one sample of origin, sequenced in a study of human T cells and chemical hapten exposure. Time point: pre-sensitization, week 0. Treatment denoted: therapeutic diphenylcyclopropenone sensitization with weekly scalp DPC. Each CDR3 protein gets one entry after TCRdb re-called the RACE reads with MiXCR. The sample consists of more than 300,000 distinct CDR3 sequences, 4% to 6% of them appearing once. The sequencing here drew on whole blood, taken in connection with sensitization to the hapten diphenylcyclopropenone (DPC). Every receptor here comes from a woman aged 45 to 65 with alopecia areata. Some clones in this sample may be carry-over from other donors' samples.

This clonotype was counted a few times. The rearrangement links TRBV20-1 to TRBJ1-1; TRBD1 agrees at 7 bases. Trimming cost V 3 bases and J 10 bases; bases outside gene matches: 14. The CDR3 is made up of 14 amino acids. Looked up from germline, CDR1 is DFQATT and CDR2 is SNEGSKA (reference sequence). As DNA, the CDR3 is TGCAGTGCTAGTCGGCGGACAGGTTCTGGGGTAGCTTTCTTT. It translates to CSASRRTGSGVAFF.

Comment on this clonotype: With a much larger clone just one base away, this may be a read error. The chain couples TRBV12-3 or TRBV12-4 to TRBJ1-1, with a weak D call TRBD1 (5 bases). V was shortened by 3 bases and J by 4 bases, with 9 bases between the two germline ends. This CDR3 is 13 amino acids long. CDR3 nucleotide sequence: TGTGCCAGCAGTTTCAGGGTTGGCACTGAAGCTTTCTTT. This translates into CASSFRVGTEAFF.

There are many counts of this clonotype. This rearrangement joins TRBV10-2 to TRBJ2-7; 7 nucleotides align to TRBD1. The CDR3 has 12 amino acids. CDR1 is WSHSY and CDR2 is SAAADI in the germline V gene. Trimming removed 8 bases from V and 0 bases from J; junction bases left unmatched: 1. The DNA of the CDR3 is TGCGCCAGCCGGGACAGCTCCTACGAGCAGTACTTC. This codes for CASRDSSYEQYF.

This clonotype has ten or more counts. This chain connects TRBV7-8 to TRBJ1-4; D is perhaps TRBD1 (5 bases). V lost 5 bases, J lost 6 bases, and 16 bases lay in between. The CDR3 loop spans 15 amino acids. Per the germline V gene, CDR1 is SGHVS and CDR2 is FQNEAQ. The DNA of the CDR3 is TGTGCCAGCAGCCTTCGGGTGGGGGAGGATGAAAAACTGTTTTTT. Its translation: CASSLRVGEDEKLFF.

This clonotype has a count of ten or more. V gene TRBV13 combines with J gene TRBJ1-6; no clear D gene. The CDR3 is made up of 14 amino acids. Per the germline V gene, CDR1 is PRHDT and CDR2 is FYEKMQ (reference sequence). V was cut by 2 bases and J by 8 bases, with 10 bases left in between. In DNA form, the CDR3 reads TGTGCCAGCAGCTTAAGGCAGTCATATTCACCCCTCCACTTT. Protein sequence: CASSLRQSYSPLHF. The entire variable domain, with the rest obtained from reference TRBV13 and TRBJ1-6, is as follows: AAGVIQSPRHLIKEKRETATLKCYPIPRHDTVYWYQQGPGQDPQFLISFYEKMQSDKGSIPDRFSAQQFSDYHSELNMSSLELGDSALYFCASSLRQSYSPLHFGNGTRLTVT.

The sample holds many counts of this clonotype. The rearrangement links TRBV3-1 to TRBJ2-5; TRBD2 aligns across 15 bases. V shed 5 bases and J 5 bases; nucleotides not matched to a gene: 3. The CDR3 is made up of 15 amino acids. The germline V gene has CDR1 LGHDT and CDR2 YNNKEL (reference sequence). The CDR3 nucleotides read TGTGCCAGCAGCGAGGGACTAGCGGGGGGTGAGACCCAGTACTTC. Its translation: CASSEGLAGGETQYF.

This clonotype was seen a few times. This rearrangement joins TRBV10-3 to TRBJ2-7; D gene ambiguous. V gave up 6 bases and J gave up 6 bases, with 12 bases separating them. The CDR3 contains 12 residues. Per the germline V gene, CDR1 is ENHRY and CDR2 is SYGVKD. This chain's CDR3 is CAIRETSAEQYF. CDR3 nucleotides: TGTGCCATCAGAGAGACGTCGGCCGAGCAGTACTTC.

The genes are TRBV19 and TRBJ2-3, with 7 nucleotides matching TRBD2. The CDR3 runs to 14 residues. Trimming removed 5 bases from V and 2 bases from J; junction bases left unmatched: 4. Germline values: CDR1 LNHDA, CDR2 SQIVND (reference sequence). Written as DNA, the CDR3 is TGTGCCAGTAGTCCTAGCGGTTTCACAGATACGCAGTATTTT. Protein: CASSPSGFTDTQYF.

V gene TRBV29-1 combines with J gene TRBJ2-4, with D unclear. V was shortened by 3 bases and J by 6 bases, with 9 bases between the two germline ends. CDR1 and CDR2 (germline): SQVTM, ANQGSEA. The CDR3 has 12 amino acids. CDR3 coding DNA: TGCAGCGTTGAGGCACCGCTAAACATTCAGTACTTC. Protein sequence: CSVEAPLNIQYF.

This clonotype was recorded many times. DNA for the CDR3: TGTGCCAGCAGCACAGAGGGTTTGGGAAGTGGGCCCACAGATACGCAGTATTTT. This sequence encodes CASSTEGLGSGPTDTQYF. V gene TRBV5-6 combines with J gene TRBJ2-3, with D possibly matching TRBD2 (5 bases). CDR3 length: 18 amino acids. The V gene's germline CDR1 is SGHDT and CDR2 YYEEEE. Deletions cut 4 bases from V and 2 bases from J, with 23 bases between.

This clonotype was observed many times. This chain uses TRBV5-4 with TRBJ2-1; TRBD2 matches 7 bases. Germline V gene data show CDR1 as SGHNT and CDR2 as YYREEE (reference sequence). After removal of 4 bases from V and 4 bases from J, the junction contained 5 bases not matched to a gene. This CDR3 spans 14 amino acids. As DNA, the CDR3 is TGTGCCAGCAGCACCGAGCGGGGTTACAATGAGCAGTTCTTC. This gives the protein CASSTERGYNEQFF. The complete variable domain, with remaining parts taken from reference TRBV5-4 and TRBJ2-1, reads ETGVTQSPTHLIKTRGQQVTLRCSSQSGHNTVSWYQQALGQGPQFIFQYYREEENGRGNFPPRFSGLQFPNYSSELNVNALELDDSALYLCASSTERGYNEQFFGPGTRLTVL.

This clonotype was counted ten times or more. The chain links TRBV5-1 to TRBJ1-1, with 11 positions matching TRBD1. With 4 bases clipped from V and 4 bases from J, the junction kept 3 bases outside the gene matches. Germline CDR1 and CDR2: SGHRS and YFSETQ. The length of the CDR3 is 14 residues. The CDR3 nucleotides are TGCGCCAGCAGCCAGGGACAGGGGGTCACTGAAGCTTTCTTT. Its protein product is CASSQGQGVTEAFF. Combining the CDR3 with reference TRBV5-1 and TRBJ1-1 gives the whole variable domain KAGVTQTPRYLIKTRGQQVTLSCSPISGHRSVSWYQQTPGQGLQFLFEYFSETQRNKGNFPGRFSGRQFSNSRSEMNVSTLELGDSALYLCASSQGQGVTEAFFGQGTRLTVV.

There are many counts of this clonotype. This rearrangement joins TRBV28 to TRBJ2-4; D is possibly TRBD2 (6 bases). V was clipped by 5 bases and J by 4 bases, with 9 bases between them. Germline CDR1 is MDHEN and CDR2 is SYDVKM. The CDR3 runs 13 residues. CDR3: CASSNGGKNIQYF. The CDR3, as DNA: TGTGCCAGCAGTAATGGGGGGAAAAACATTCAGTACTTC.

This clonotype was seen ten or more times. V usage is TRBV10-3 and J usage is TRBJ2-1; TRBD2 matches at 14 bases. The ends lost 10 bases at V and 2 bases at J; junction bases unmatched: 10. The CDR3 consists of 17 residues. From germline, CDR1 is ENHRY and CDR2 SYGVKD. This chain's CDR3 is CATGTSGSLPAYNEQFF. CDR3 DNA sequence: TGTGCCACCGGGACTAGCGGGAGTCTCCCCGCCTACAATGAGCAGTTCTTC.

This clonotype was detected a few times. This chain joins TRBV12-3 or TRBV12-4 and TRBJ1-5; D is uncertain. The CDR3 is made up of 12 amino acids. Trimming pared 7 bases from V and 5 bases from J, leaving 9 bases between. The CDR3, as DNA: TGTGCCAGCATCCGTCCGCATCAGCCCCAGCATTTT. It translates to CASIRPHQPQHF.

This clonotype has at least ten counts. The chain combines TRBV12-3 or TRBV12-4 with TRBJ2-7, with 8 positions matching TRBD1. V shed 4 bases and J 5 bases; nucleotides not matched to a gene: 4. There are 13 residues in the CDR3. The CDR3 DNA follows: TGTGCCAGCAGTTCCCAGGGGGCGCACGAGCAGTACTTC. The encoded protein is CASSSQGAHEQYF.

This clonotype was observed at least ten times. This chain links TRBV6-5 with TRBJ2-7; 11 bases align to TRBD1. The germline V gene has CDR1 MNHEY and CDR2 SVGAGI. The J segment lost 3 bases and the V segment lost 2 bases, leaving 3 bases of the junction unmatched. The CDR3 is made up of 15 amino acids. The CDR3 bases are TGTGCCAGCAGTTACGCGGGACAGGGGGACTACGAGCAGTACTTC. Protein sequence: CASSYAGQGDYEQYF.

V usage is TRBV20-1 and J usage is TRBJ2-5; TRBD1 agrees at 11 bases. Unmatched junction bases numbered 2, after V lost 4 bases and J lost 4 bases. Germline V gene sequence: CDR1 DFQATT, CDR2 SNEGSKA (reference sequence). The CDR3 consists of 13 residues. This CDR3 is CSAKDRGRETQYF. CDR3 bases: TGCAGTGCTAAGGACAGGGGGCGAGAGACCCAGTACTTC.

This clonotype was counted ten times or more. The chain links TRBV5-1 to TRBJ1-1, with 7 bases aligning to TRBD1. The CDR3 loop spans 15 amino acids. Looked up from germline, CDR1 is SGHRS and CDR2 is YFSETQ. Trimming took 0 bases from V and 5 from J; bases not matched to a gene: 7. The CDR3 DNA is TGCGCCAGCAGCTTGGGTTCGACAGGGCTAACTGAAGCTTTCTTT. Translation gives CASSLGSTGLTEAFF.

This clonotype was counted many times. The chain combines TRBV21-1 with TRBJ2-6; the DNA was not compared with TRBD1, the D call given in the table. TRBV21-1 has pseudogene status. This CDR3 is 15 amino acids long. CDR3 nucleotide sequence: TGTGCCAGCCAAGGGGGCCGCCGTGGGGCCAACGTCCTGACTTTC. Amino acid sequence: CASQGGRRGANVLTF.

This clonotype was seen more than once but under ten times. V usage is TRBV12-3 or TRBV12-4 and J usage is TRBJ2-2; D possibly matches TRBD1 or TRBD2 (6 bases each). The CDR3 runs to 14 residues. Between the trimmed V and J ends, which lost 11 bases and 6 bases, there was a span of 19 bases. CDR3 sequence reads: CALSGGRVAGELFF. The CDR3 nucleotides are TGTGCCCTGTCTGGGGGGCGGGTTGCCGGGGAGCTGTTTTTT.